These 32 T cell receptor beta chains originate from one sample sequenced in a study of identical twins. MiXCR was run by TCRdb on the 5' RACE reads, yielding one entry per CDR3 protein. This table has under 800,000 distinct CDR3 sequences, approximately 22% appearing once. This sample was shared with a second study, whose subject was T cells expressing NK-cell markers.

Material: PBMCs. Receptors originate from a woman under 30 in good health.

J is TRBJ2-1 and V is TRBV2; a possible D gene is TRBD2 (5 bases). V shed 6 bases and J shed 9 bases, with 12 bases lying between them. CDR3 length equals 12 residues. Per germline, CDR1 SNHLY and CDR2 FYNNEI. Here the CDR3 reads CASRRTGSEQFF. CDR3 DNA: TGTGCCAGCAGGAGAACGGGGAGTGAGCAGTTCTTC.

The rearrangement uses TRBV5-1 and TRBJ1-1; no reliable D call. The CDR3 spans 13 residues. Trimming stripped 6 bases from V and 4 bases from J, with 13 bases between. CDR1 and CDR2 (germline): SGHRS, YFSETQ. DNA for the CDR3: TGCGCCAGCACGGGCCAGACTAGCACTGAAGCTTTCTTT. Protein: CASTGQTSTEAFF.

This clonotype was recorded at least ten times. DNA of the CDR3: TGCAGTGCCGGAGGTGCTAGCACAGATACGCAGTATTTT. Translating gives CSAGGASTDTQYF. This chain links TRBV20-1 with TRBJ2-3; the D gene is possibly TRBD2 (5 bases). The CDR3 spans 13 residues. The germline V gene encodes CDR1 DFQATT and CDR2 SNEGSKA (reference sequence). The V end lost 6 bases, the J end lost 0 bases, and 10 bases lay between the germline ends.

This clonotype was seen a few times. The chain couples TRBV18 to TRBJ1-2, with D possibly being TRBD1 (5 bases). V lost 6 bases, J lost 4 bases, and 18 bases lay in between. In germline, CDR1 is KGHSH, CDR2 LQKENI. The CDR3 is 15 amino acids. CDR3 DNA: TGTGCCAGCTCGCACCCTCGGGACGGCCCCTATGGCTACACCTTC. It translates to CASSHPRDGPYGYTF.

This clonotype has a handful of counts. The chain has TRBV19 and TRBJ2-1; no clear D. Per germline, CDR1 LNHDA and CDR2 SQIVND (reference sequence). The CDR3 loop spans 14 amino acids. V was clipped by 5 bases and J by 5 bases, with 13 bases between them. The chain's CDR3 is CASSLPVLDNEQFF. The CDR3 DNA reads as TGTGCCAGTAGTCTCCCGGTCCTGGACAATGAGCAGTTCTTC.

This chain joins TRBV20-1 and TRBJ2-3; 11 nucleotides line up with TRBD2. Germline CDR1 and CDR2: DFQATT and SNEGSKA (reference sequence). This CDR3 spans 15 amino acids. V was pared by 0 bases and J by 5 bases, with 4 bases of the junction left unmatched. The DNA of the CDR3 is TGCAGTGCTAGAGAACCTAGCGGGGGGCTAGATACGCAGTATTTT. This encodes CSAREPSGGLDTQYF.

This rearrangement joins TRBV7-9 to TRBJ1-4; perhaps TRBD1 as D (5 bases). V lost 5 bases and J lost 7, with 14 bases in between. This CDR3 is 14 amino acids long. Germline CDR1 and CDR2: SEHNR and FQNEAQ (reference sequence). The CDR3 here is CASSRDLNVEKLFF. The CDR3 DNA is TGTGCCAGCAGCCGGGACCTAAATGTTGAAAAACTGTTTTTT. The full variable domain, rest sourced from reference TRBV7-9 and TRBJ1-4, is DTGVSQNPRHKITKRGQNVTFRCDPISEHNRLYWYRQTLGQGPEFLTYFQNEAQLEKSRLLSDRFSAERPKGSFSTLEIQRTEQGDSAMYLCASSRDLNVEKLFFGSGTQLSVL.

The chain couples TRBV7-2 to TRBJ2-7, with D unresolved. The CDR3 contains 13 residues. V shed 3 bases and J shed 1 base, with 7 bases lying between them. The germline V gene has CDR1 SGHTA and CDR2 FQGNSA. The CDR3 DNA follows: TGTGCCAGCAGCTTCACGGAATCCTACGAGCAGTACTTC. Its protein product is CASSFTESYEQYF.

This clonotype was counted at least ten times. The genes are TRBV29-1 and TRBJ2-3, with 7 bases lining up with TRBD2. V shed 0 bases and J 2 bases; nucleotides not matched to a gene: 8. This CDR3 contains 16 residues. Germline V lookup: CDR1 SQVTM, CDR2 ANQGSEA. CDR3 amino acids: CSVEDRLAGVTDTQYF. As DNA, the CDR3 is TGCAGCGTTGAAGATCGACTGGCGGGGGTCACAGATACGCAGTATTTT.

The V gene is TRBV7-8, the J gene TRBJ1-1; a possible D gene is TRBD1 (5 bases). Trimming took off 5 bases at V and 9 bases at J, with 16 bases between the two ends. Germline V lookup: CDR1 SGHVS, CDR2 FQNEAQ. CDR3 length: 13 amino acids. CDR3 residues: CASSLTGEAKAFF. The CDR3 coding sequence is TGTGCCAGCAGCCTAACGGGGGAAGCTAAAGCTTTCTTT.

The chain is built from TRBV6-4 and TRBJ2-3, with D tentatively TRBD1 (6 bases). V shed 3 bases and J shed 6 bases, with 13 bases lying between them. This CDR3 is built from 14 residues. The germline CDR1 and CDR2 sequences are MRHNA and SNTAGT. CDR3 sequence reads: CASSEQGAADTQYF. In DNA, the CDR3 is TGTGCCAGCAGTGAACAGGGAGCCGCGGATACGCAGTATTTT.

This clonotype was observed a few times. The V call is TRBV7-9, the J call TRBJ2-5; D is perhaps TRBD1 (6 bases). The V gene's germline CDR1 is SEHNR and CDR2 FQNEAQ (reference sequence). The CDR3 covers 14 residues. V lost 5 bases and J 5 bases, leaving 15 bases between the germline ends. The CDR3 bases are TGTGCCAGCAGCGAACGGACAGCCTTTGAGACCCAGTACTTC. Amino acids: CASSERTAFETQYF.

This chain uses TRBV20-1 with TRBJ2-7; 9 bases fit TRBD2. The CDR3 is made up of 14 amino acids. After removal of 0 bases from V and 6 bases from J, the junction contained 6 bases not matched to a gene. Looked up from germline, CDR1 is DFQATT and CDR2 is SNEGSKA (reference sequence). Here the CDR3 reads CSARDAGGPSEQYF. In nucleotides, the CDR3 is TGCAGTGCTAGAGATGCGGGAGGGCCTTCCGAGCAGTACTTC.

A few counts support this clonotype. Here the CDR3 reads CASSYGPGYEQFF. DNA for the CDR3: TGTGCCAGCAGTTACGGTCCAGGGTATGAGCAGTTCTTC. The V call is TRBV6-5, the J call TRBJ2-1; a weak D match, TRBD1 (5 bases). V was shortened by 2 bases and J by 8 bases, with 10 bases between the two germline ends. The CDR3 sequence is 13 residues long. Looked up from germline, CDR1 is MNHEY and CDR2 is SVGAGI.

In regard to this clonotype: This clone may be a read error of a much larger clone one base away. J is TRBJ2-3 and V is TRBV6-2 or TRBV6-3, with D uncertain. This CDR3 has 12 amino acids. Per germline, CDR1 MNHEY and CDR2 SVGEGT. V shed 2 bases and J shed 2 bases, with 2 bases lying between them. The DNA of the CDR3 is TGTGCCAGCAGTTACCCCACAGATACGCAGTATTTT. Translation gives CASSYPTDTQYF.

This clonotype was observed a handful of times. The chain links TRBV4-2 to TRBJ2-1; no definite D call. V was shortened by 0 bases and J by 8 bases, with 8 bases between the two germline ends. The CDR3 extends over 13 amino acids. Per the germline V gene, CDR1 is LGHNA and CDR2 is YNFKEQ. The CDR3 region has the DNA TGTGCCAGCAGCCAAGAATCGGAACATGAGCAGTTCTTC. It translates to CASSQESEHEQFF.

This sequence joins TRBV12-3 or TRBV12-4 and TRBJ1-1, with D maybe TRBD1 (6 bases). The CDR3 contains 14 residues. V was cut by 2 bases and J by 4 bases, with 11 bases left in between. DNA for the CDR3: TGTGCCAGCAGTTTAACAGGGAGAGGCACTGAAGCTTTCTTT. Encoded protein: CASSLTGRGTEAFF.

CDR3: CSARDRSRQLQETQYF. DNA for the CDR3: TGCAGTGCTAGAGATCGGAGCAGACAATTACAAGAGACCCAGTACTTC. V gene TRBV20-1 combines with J gene TRBJ2-5, with D unclear. CDR1 DFQATT and CDR2 SNEGSKA come from the germline V gene (reference sequence). This CDR3 has 16 amino acids. Trimming stripped 0 bases from V and 2 bases from J, with 16 bases between.

In its sample, this clonotype was seen many times. The J gene is TRBJ2-6, the V gene TRBV20-1; maybe TRBD1 (5 bases). V was cut by 0 bases and J by 2 bases, with 5 bases left in between. The germline CDR1 and CDR2 sequences are DFQATT and SNEGSKA (reference sequence). This CDR3 has 14 residues. CDR3 DNA sequence: TGCAGTGCTAGAGACAGGGCTGGGGCCAACGTCCTGACTTTC. Its protein product is CSARDRAGANVLTF.

The chain uses TRBV7-8 and TRBJ2-1; D is uncertain. V was shortened by 5 bases and J by 4 bases, with 9 bases between the two germline ends. The CDR3 totals 13 residues. Per the germline V gene, CDR1 is SGHVS and CDR2 is FQNEAQ. The CDR3 region has the DNA TGTGCCAGCAGCACCCAGGCTTACAATGAGCAGTTCTTC. Protein: CASSTQAYNEQFF. Combining the CDR3 with reference TRBV7-8 and TRBJ2-1 gives the whole variable domain GAGVSQSPRYKVAKRGQDVALRCDPISGHVSLFWYQQALGQGPEFLTYFQNEAQLDKSGLPSDRFFAERPEGSVSTLKIQRTQQEDSAVYLCASSTQAYNEQFFGPGTRLTVL.

In this sample, this clonotype turned up a few times. The chain joins TRBV20-1 to TRBJ2-7, with D tentatively TRBD1 (6 bases). The CDR3 extends over 12 amino acids. Trimming cost V 3 bases and J 4 bases, with 10 bases left between them. Germline lookup yields CDR1 DFQATT and CDR2 SNEGSKA (reference sequence). The CDR3 region is CSASNRAYEQYF. Written as DNA, the CDR3 is TGCAGTGCTAGTAACAGGGCGTACGAGCAGTACTTC.

The rearrangement uses TRBV7-9 and TRBJ2-3; no clear D. Trimming took 5 bases from V and 2 from J, leaving 8 bases between them. Germline CDR1 and CDR2: SEHNR and FQNEAQ (reference sequence). The length of the CDR3 is 13 residues. The CDR3 bases are TGTGCCAGCAGCGAAACACCCACAGATACGCAGTATTTT. Translating it yields CASSETPTDTQYF.

This clonotype was seen more than once but under ten times. The chain has TRBV12-3 or TRBV12-4 and TRBJ2-1; 12 bases are shared with TRBD2. Germline trimming cut 7 bases from V and 8 bases from J; bases unmatched to any gene: 9. The CDR3 is 15 residues long. The CDR3, as DNA: TGTGCCAGCATTCTACTAGCGGGAGGTCAAGATGAGCAGTTCTTC. This encodes CASILLAGGQDEQFF.

There are a few counts of this clonotype. The chain employs TRBV20-1 and TRBJ1-5; 10 bases map to TRBD1. Germline CDR1 DFQATT, CDR2 SNEGSKA (reference sequence). V was pared by 3 bases and J by 5 bases, with 4 bases of the junction left unmatched. CDR3 size: 14 residues. CDR3 DNA sequence: TGCAGTGCTAGTTCGGGGACAGGGGATCAGCCCCAGCATTTT. Its translation: CSASSGTGDQPQHF.

This clonotype was counted a few times. The genes are TRBV12-3 or TRBV12-4 and TRBJ2-2; D might be TRBD1 or TRBD2, each matching 5 bases. The CDR3 has 14 residues. The V and J ends lost 7 bases and 7 bases respectively, with 16 bases between them. CDR3 nucleotide sequence: TGTGCCAGCACCCTCGTTGGGGGAGTCGGGGAGCTGTTTTTT. Translating it yields CASTLVGGVGELFF.

This chain connects TRBV5-5 to TRBJ2-3; 7 nucleotides line up with TRBD1. Trimming took 5 bases from V and 1 from J; bases not matched to a gene: 4. The CDR3 totals 14 residues. In germline, CDR1 is SGHKS, CDR2 YYEKEE (reference sequence). The CDR3 loop reads CASSYTGGTDTQYF. CDR3 nucleotides: TGTGCCAGCAGTTATACAGGGGGCACAGATACGCAGTATTTT.

This clonotype was detected only a few times. V gene TRBV7-9 combines with J gene TRBJ1-2; tentative D call: TRBD1 (5 bases). Trimming pared 5 bases from V and 7 bases from J, leaving 14 bases between. CDR3 size: 13 residues. Germline-derived CDR1 and CDR2 are SEHNR and FQNEAQ (reference sequence). CDR3 residues: CASSPGTAIGYTF. DNA for the CDR3: TGTGCCAGCAGCCCCGGGACGGCTATTGGCTACACCTTC.

The chain employs TRBV20-1 and TRBJ2-1, with D perhaps being TRBD1 or TRBD2 (5 bases each). Germline lookup yields CDR1 DFQATT and CDR2 SNEGSKA (reference sequence). Trimming stripped 5 bases from V and 6 bases from J, with 8 bases between. The CDR3 spans 11 residues. Written as DNA, the CDR3 is TGCAGTGCTTGGGACGTCAATGAGCAGTTCTTC. The encoded protein is CSAWDVNEQFF.

At least ten counts were recorded for this clonotype. The chain combines TRBV7-2 with TRBJ1-1; the D gene is possibly TRBD1 (6 bases). The CDR3 extends over 14 amino acids. CDR1 SGHTA and CDR2 FQGNSA come from the germline V gene. V lost 6 bases to trimming and J lost 4 bases, with 15 bases between them. The chain's CDR3 is CASSYPAGATEAFF. In nucleotides, the CDR3 is TGTGCCAGCAGTTACCCTGCAGGGGCCACTGAAGCTTTCTTT.

DNA for the CDR3: TGCAGCGCAAAGGGGACGCCGGACTATGGCTACACCTTC. It encodes CSAKGTPDYGYTF. The chain couples TRBV29-1 to TRBJ1-2; possible D gene TRBD1, 5 bases. Germline V gene lookup returns CDR1 SQVTM and CDR2 ANQGSEA. CDR3 length: 13 residues. V was clipped by 7 bases and J by 3 bases, with 15 bases between them.

This chain joins TRBV18 and TRBJ2-7; D gene unclear. V was pared by 2 bases and J by 2 bases, with 10 bases between. Germline CDR1 KGHSH, CDR2 LQKENI. There are 14 residues in the CDR3. CDR3 sequence: CASSPVGPPYEQYF. CDR3 sequence (DNA): TGTGCCAGCTCACCAGTAGGTCCGCCCTACGAGCAGTACTTC.

The gene calls are TRBV20-1 and TRBJ2-1, with D hard to call. Germline CDR1 reads DFQATT; CDR2 reads SNEGSKA (reference sequence). Trimming cost V 5 bases and J 9 bases, with 11 bases left between them. This CDR3 spans 11 amino acids. Here the CDR3 reads CSAAPRPEQFF. CDR3 DNA: TGCAGTGCTGCCCCCCGTCCTGAGCAGTTCTTC.